These 32 T cell receptor beta chains originate from one sample sequenced in a study of OX40 agonist ivuxolimab in advanced cancers. Profiled with immunoSEQ multiplex PCR; TCRdb holds only in-frame clones, not every one. The data contain about 70,000 clones, 75% to 90% of them singletons. The input for sequencing was CD4+ or CD8+ T cells sorted from blood, taken in a trial of the OX40 agonist ivuxolimab. The receptor source for this set is an adult with an advanced solid tumor such as melanoma, head and neck, liver or kidney cancer.

CDR3 DNA: TGTGCCAGCAGTTACCGCGGCCCTCAAGCCATTAATTCACCCCTCCACTTT. Protein sequence: CASSYRGPQAINSPLHF. The rearrangement uses TRBV2 and TRBJ1-6; D remains unclear. Germline values: CDR1 SNHLY, CDR2 FYNNEI. V was cut by 5 bases and J by 6 bases, with 20 bases left in between. The CDR3 extends over 17 amino acids.

V is TRBV5-5 and J is TRBJ1-5; 9 bases are shared with TRBD1. The CDR3 is made up of 14 amino acids. Germline CDR1 is SGHKS and CDR2 is YYEKEE (reference sequence). The J segment lost 5 bases and the V segment lost 3 bases, leaving 3 bases of the junction unmatched. In DNA, the CDR3 is TGTGCCAGCAGCTCTTGGACAGGGGATCAGCCCCAGCATTTT. Amino acid sequence: CASSSWTGDQPQHF.

V usage is TRBV13 and J usage is TRBJ2-4; perhaps TRBD2 as D (5 bases). Per the germline V gene, CDR1 is PRHDT and CDR2 is FYEKMQ (reference sequence). CDR3 length: 16 residues. V gave up 3 bases and J gave up 3 bases, with 15 bases separating them. The CDR3 region is CASSFRRGLGKNIQYF. The CDR3 nucleotides read TGTGCCAGCAGCTTTAGACGGGGATTGGGCAAAAACATTCAGTACTTC. The complete variable domain, with remaining parts taken from reference TRBV13 and TRBJ2-4, reads AAGVIQSPRHLIKEKRETATLKCYPIPRHDTVYWYQQGPGQDPQFLISFYEKMQSDKGSIPDRFSAQQFSDYHSELNMSSLELGDSALYFCASSFRRGLGKNIQYFGAGTRLSVL.

V gene TRBV29-1 combines with J gene TRBJ1-1, with D uncertain. The CDR3 consists of 13 residues. Germline CDR1 is SQVTM and CDR2 is ANQGSEA. The ends were cut back, 7 bases at V and 0 bases at J, with 12 bases in the middle. This CDR3 reads CSGRKELNTEAFF. CDR3 DNA sequence: TGCAGCGGCCGCAAGGAACTGAACACTGAAGCTTTCTTT.

The rearrangement joins TRBV2 to TRBJ2-5, with TRBD1 matching 11 bases. Looked up from germline, CDR1 is SNHLY and CDR2 is FYNNEI. V lost 8 bases to trimming and J lost 4 bases; unmatched junction nucleotides: 15. This CDR3 is built from 17 residues. The CDR3 DNA is TGTGCCAGCCATACCGGACAGGGGGCGCCTGGGGGAGAGACCCAGTACTTC. Its protein product is CASHTGQGAPGGETQYF.

The chain recombines TRBV18 with TRBJ2-7, with 8 bases aligning to TRBD1. V dropped 2 bases and J dropped 0; count of bases not matched to a gene: 12. Germline loops: CDR1 KGHSH, CDR2 LQKENI. CDR3 length equals 18 residues. CDR3 residues: CASSPGPRQGTRSYEQYF. The CDR3, as DNA: TGTGCCAGCTCACCAGGTCCCCGACAGGGGACCCGCTCCTACGAGCAGTACTTC.

This clone was seen a few times. The rearrangement uses TRBV7-9 and TRBJ2-5; weak D call: TRBD2 (6 bases). This CDR3 is built from 16 residues. V lost 0 bases, J lost 4 bases, and 15 bases lay in between. CDR1 is SEHNR and CDR2 is FQNEAQ in the germline V gene (reference sequence). CDR3 bases: TGTGCCAGCAGCTTAGCGGGCGGCGGGGCGAGAGAGACCCAGTACTTC. Protein: CASSLAGGGARETQYF.

This clone was detected once. The rearrangement joins TRBV18 to TRBJ2-1; 7 bases map to TRBD1. The CDR3 has 16 amino acids. The V and J ends lost 4 bases and 5 bases, in that order; junction bases with no gene match: 11. CDR1 is KGHSH, CDR2 LQKENI, per germline. This CDR3 reads CASSQYPTGNDNEQFF. DNA of the CDR3: TGTGCCAGCTCACAATATCCGACAGGGAATGACAATGAGCAGTTCTTC. The variable domain in full, with the rest retrieved from reference TRBV18 and TRBJ2-1, is NAGVMQNPRHLVRRRGQEARLRCSPMKGHSHVYWYRQLPEEGLKFMVYLQKENIIDESGMPKERFSAEFPKEGPSILRIQQVVRGDSAAYFCASSQYPTGNDNEQFFGPGTRLTVL.

The J gene is TRBJ2-7, the V gene TRBV28; maybe TRBD2 (5 bases). V lost 3 bases and J lost 4, with 10 bases in between. Germline loops: CDR1 MDHEN, CDR2 SYDVKM. The CDR3 has 13 amino acids. CDR3 sequence reads: CASSLPGNYEQYF. The CDR3 coding sequence is TGTGCCAGCAGTTTGCCGGGGAATTACGAGCAGTACTTC.

The chain joins TRBV19 to TRBJ1-5; 7 nucleotides line up with TRBD1. The germline V gene encodes CDR1 LNHDA and CDR2 SQIVND (reference sequence). V lost 4 bases and J lost 7; bases outside the gene matches: 10. The CDR3 totals 15 residues. CDR3 nucleotides: TGTGCCAGTAGTAGAGACAGGGTCAGGGAACAGCCCCAGCATTTT. It translates to CASSRDRVREQPQHF.

The rearrangement links TRBV18 to TRBJ2-1; D perhaps matches TRBD2 (5 bases). Trimming shortened V by 3 bases and J by 7 bases, and 22 bases separated the two germline ends. This CDR3 has 17 residues. Germline CDR1 is KGHSH and CDR2 is LQKENI. The CDR3, as DNA: TGTGCCAGCTCACCGGAGATAGCAAACCTGAGGGATAATGAGCAGTTCTTC. It encodes CASSPEIANLRDNEQFF.

The chain has TRBV6-1 and TRBJ1-5; 12 positions match TRBD1. Trimming cost V 4 bases and J 9 bases; bases outside gene matches: 4. The CDR3 is made up of 14 amino acids. The germline V gene encodes CDR1 MNHNS and CDR2 SASEGT. The CDR3 bases are TGTGCCAGCAGTGGAGGGACAGGGGGCTTGCCCCAGCATTTT. It translates to CASSGGTGGLPQHF.

The gene calls are TRBV29-1 and TRBJ1-1; D remains ambiguous. The CDR3 sequence is 11 residues long. V was pared by 2 bases and J by 7 bases, with 8 bases between. The germline V gene has CDR1 SQVTM and CDR2 ANQGSEA. CDR3 in DNA: TGCAGCGTTGAAAGGGTTGGTGAAGCTTTCTTT. The encoded protein is CSVERVGEAFF.

This clone was found once. V usage is TRBV5-1 and J usage is TRBJ2-3; TRBD2 might be the D (5 bases). Trimming took 2 bases from V and 0 from J, leaving 7 bases between them. The CDR3 sequence is 14 residues long. The V gene's germline CDR1 is SGHRS and CDR2 YFSETQ. The CDR3, as DNA: TGCGCCAGCAGCTTCGGGGTCAGCACAGATACGCAGTATTTT. This sequence encodes CASSFGVSTDTQYF.

This chain joins TRBV6-5 and TRBJ2-5; 7 nucleotides agree with TRBD1. Trimming took 5 bases from V and 1 from J; bases not matched to a gene: 4. CDR3 length: 14 residues. Germline V lookup: CDR1 MNHEY, CDR2 SVGAGI. In nucleotides, the CDR3 is TGTGCCAGCAGTCGCGACAGGGCCCAAGAGACCCAGTACTTC. Translation: CASSRDRAQETQYF.

This clone was found a few times. CDR3 in amino acids: CSVEGVTENYGYTF. Written as DNA, the CDR3 is TGCAGCGTTGAAGGGGTAACAGAAAACTATGGCTACACCTTC. This chain connects TRBV29-1 to TRBJ1-2; D is unresolved. The germline gives CDR1 SQVTM, CDR2 ANQGSEA. Trimming removed 1 base at V and 2 bases at J, with 11 bases between. The CDR3 totals 14 residues.

The chain uses TRBV1 and TRBJ2-7; the D call of TRBD1 is as the table states it, not checked on the DNA. TRBV1 is recorded as a pseudogene. The CDR3 totals 13 residues. CDR3 residues: CTSSVGRGREQYF. CDR3 DNA: TGCACCAGCAGCGTAGGCAGGGGTCGCGAGCAGTACTTC.

The chain couples TRBV14 to TRBJ1-6; D unclear. The CDR3 spans 16 residues. Trimming removed 4 bases from V and 6 bases from J, with 16 bases in between. CDR1 is SGHDN and CDR2 is FVKESK in the germline V gene. DNA of the CDR3: TGTGCCAGCAGCCCCCGGGAGCCCCGATTTAATTCACCCCTCCACTTT. Translated, it gives CASSPREPRFNSPLHF. Based on the CDR3 plus reference TRBV14 and TRBJ1-6, the full variable domain is EAGVTQFPSHSVIEKGQTVTLRCDPISGHDNLYWYRRVMGKEIKFLLHFVKESKQDESGMPNNRFLAERTGGTYSTLKVQPAELEDSGVYFCASSPREPRFNSPLHFGNGTRLTVT.

V gene TRBV18 combines with J gene TRBJ2-2; D unresolved. CDR1 is KGHSH and CDR2 is LQKENI in the germline V gene. The CDR3 contains 17 residues. V shed 8 bases and J shed 0 bases, with 19 bases lying between them. This CDR3 reads CASPQQPASANTGELFF. CDR3 in DNA: TGTGCCAGCCCACAGCAACCGGCCAGCGCGAACACCGGGGAGCTGTTTTTT. Full variable domain (remainder filled in from reference TRBV18 and TRBJ2-2): NAGVMQNPRHLVRRRGQEARLRCSPMKGHSHVYWYRQLPEEGLKFMVYLQKENIIDESGMPKERFSAEFPKEGPSILRIQQVVRGDSAAYFCASPQQPASANTGELFFGEGSRLTVL.

This rearrangement joins TRBV9 to TRBJ2-5, with TRBD2 matching 7 bases. The germline V gene has CDR1 SGDLS and CDR2 YYNGEE. The CDR3 is 15 residues long. J gave up 1 base and V 2 bases, and 5 bases lay outside the gene matches. The CDR3 bases are TGTGCCAGCAGCGTCGGCGGGGGACTCCAAGAGACCCAGTACTTC. This translates into CASSVGGGLQETQYF.

J is TRBJ1-1 and V is TRBV5-6; D not resolved. V lost 0 bases and J 2 bases, leaving 8 bases between the germline ends. The CDR3 is 14 residues long. Germline CDR1 and CDR2: SGHDT and YYEEEE. CDR3 loop: CASSLGRENTEAFF. CDR3 coding DNA: TGTGCCAGCAGCTTGGGGCGGGAAAACACTGAAGCTTTCTTT.

The chain's CDR3 is CASSQSEGQGSYGYTF. The DNA for the CDR3 is TGTGCCAGCAGCCAATCTGAGGGACAGGGGAGCTATGGCTACACCTTC. The rearrangement uses TRBV16 and TRBJ1-2, with 10 bases aligning to TRBD1. The CDR3 extends over 16 amino acids. The J segment lost 4 bases and the V segment lost 0 bases, leaving 5 bases of the junction unmatched. Germline-derived CDR1 and CDR2 are KGHSY and FQNENV. The entire variable domain, with the rest obtained from reference TRBV16 and TRBJ1-2, is as follows: GEEVAQTPKHLVRGEGQKAKLYCAPIKGHSYVFWYQQVLKNEFKFLISFQNENVFDETGMPKERFSAKCLPNSPCSLEIQATKLEDSAVYFCASSQSEGQGSYGYTFGSGTRLTVV.

The chain uses TRBV4-1 and TRBJ2-7, with 9 bases that match TRBD1. This CDR3 region has 16 residues. With 4 bases clipped from V and 8 bases from J, the junction kept 15 bases outside the gene matches. The germline V gene has CDR1 MGHRA and CDR2 YSYEKL. The CDR3 nucleotides read TGCGCCAGCAGCCTCCTCCCCGTGACAGGGGGTGGAAAGCAGTACTTC. As protein: CASSLLPVTGGGKQYF.

The rearrangement joins TRBV6-5 to TRBJ2-3; D gene ambiguous. V dropped 0 bases and J dropped 0 bases, with 7 bases sitting between them. The CDR3 has 15 amino acids. Germline lookup yields CDR1 MNHEY and CDR2 SVGAGI. DNA of the CDR3: TGTGCCAGCAGTTACTCGCGGTACAGCACAGATACGCAGTATTTT. This codes for CASSYSRYSTDTQYF.

The chain recombines TRBV4-1 with TRBJ2-7, with 16 bases matching TRBD2. This CDR3 is built from 20 residues. With 2 bases clipped from V and 0 bases from J, the junction kept 10 bases outside the gene matches. Germline loops: CDR1 MGHRA, CDR2 YSYEKL. For the CDR3, the DNA is TGCGCCAGCAGCCAAACCGCCGGGACTAGCGGGGGGGCCTTCTCCTACGAGCAGTACTTC. Encoded protein: CASSQTAGTSGGAFSYEQYF.

This sequence joins TRBV9 and TRBJ2-6, with unresolved D. Germline values: CDR1 SGDLS, CDR2 YYNGEE. This CDR3 comprises 14 residues. V lost 3 bases and J lost 6, with 10 bases in between. CDR3 loop: CASSANLEANVLTF. CDR3 bases: TGTGCCAGCAGCGCAAACTTAGAGGCCAACGTCCTGACTTTC.

The chain has TRBV5-8 and TRBJ1-4, with D tentatively TRBD1 (5 bases). The CDR3 spans 16 residues. In germline, CDR1 is SGHTS, CDR2 YDEGEE. V was pared by 4 bases and J by 2 bases, with 15 bases between. CDR3 region: CASSPGTVATNEKLFF. In DNA form, the CDR3 reads TGTGCCAGCAGCCCCGGGACGGTGGCCACTAATGAAAAACTGTTTTTT.

The chain has TRBV2 and TRBJ1-4, with a tentative D call TRBD1 (5 bases). In germline, CDR1 is SNHLY, CDR2 FYNNEI. Trimming shortened V by 7 bases and J by 7 bases, and 13 bases separated the two germline ends. The CDR3 is 13 amino acids. For the CDR3, the DNA is TGTGCCAGCACCCGGGGGGTAACTGAAAAACTGTTTTTT. It encodes CASTRGVTEKLFF.

J is TRBJ1-2 and V is TRBV6-1; D is perhaps TRBD1 (6 bases). V was clipped by 2 bases and J by 6 bases, with 13 bases between them. CDR3 length equals 14 residues. The V gene's germline CDR1 is MNHNS and CDR2 SASEGT. The CDR3 loop reads CASSEPGRGHGYTF. As DNA, the CDR3 is TGTGCCAGCAGTGAACCGGGGCGGGGGCATGGCTACACCTTC.

This rearrangement joins TRBV30 to TRBJ1-1; no reliable D call. CDR1 GTSNPN and CDR2 SVGIG come from the germline V gene (reference sequence). The ends were cut back, 4 bases at V and 6 bases at J, with 15 bases in the middle. The CDR3 is 13 amino acids. In DNA form, the CDR3 reads TGTGCCTGGATGCCAGCAAGGTACTCTGAAGCTTTCTTT. Encoded protein: CAWMPARYSEAFF.

The J gene is TRBJ1-6, the V gene TRBV27; 7 bases are a match to TRBD1. Germline V gene sequence: CDR1 MNHEY, CDR2 SMNVEV (reference sequence). The CDR3 spans 14 residues. V lost 5 bases to trimming and J lost 7 bases; unmatched junction nucleotides: 5. CDR3 sequence reads: CASSRQGRNSPLHF. CDR3 in DNA: TGTGCCAGCAGTCGACAGGGAAGGAATTCACCCCTCCACTTT.

Here the CDR3 reads CASSTSYEQYF. CDR3 nucleotide sequence: TGTGCCAGCAGTACTAGCTACGAGCAGTACTTC. V and J are TRBV28 and TRBJ2-7; D is perhaps TRBD2 (5 bases). Germline-derived CDR1 and CDR2 are MDHEN and SYDVKM. V was shortened by 5 bases and J by 3 bases, with 5 bases between the two germline ends. The CDR3 spans 11 residues.